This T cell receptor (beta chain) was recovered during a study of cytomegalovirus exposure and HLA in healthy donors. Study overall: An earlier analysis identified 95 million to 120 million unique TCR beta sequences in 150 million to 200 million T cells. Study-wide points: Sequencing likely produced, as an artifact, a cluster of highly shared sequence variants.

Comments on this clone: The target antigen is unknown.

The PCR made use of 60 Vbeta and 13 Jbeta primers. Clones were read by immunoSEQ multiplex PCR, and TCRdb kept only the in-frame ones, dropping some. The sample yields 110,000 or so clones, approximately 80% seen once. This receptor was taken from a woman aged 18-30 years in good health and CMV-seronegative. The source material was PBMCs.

This CDR3 reads CASSHFGQLVGNTIYF. The CDR3 DNA follows: TGCGCCAGCAGCCATTTTGGACAGTTGGTTGGAAACACCATATATTTT. The V call is TRBV4-1, the J call TRBJ1-3, with D tentatively TRBD1 (6 bases). The CDR3 runs to 16 residues. V lost 3 bases and J lost 3, with 15 bases in between. CDR1 MGHRA and CDR2 YSYEKL come from the germline V gene.